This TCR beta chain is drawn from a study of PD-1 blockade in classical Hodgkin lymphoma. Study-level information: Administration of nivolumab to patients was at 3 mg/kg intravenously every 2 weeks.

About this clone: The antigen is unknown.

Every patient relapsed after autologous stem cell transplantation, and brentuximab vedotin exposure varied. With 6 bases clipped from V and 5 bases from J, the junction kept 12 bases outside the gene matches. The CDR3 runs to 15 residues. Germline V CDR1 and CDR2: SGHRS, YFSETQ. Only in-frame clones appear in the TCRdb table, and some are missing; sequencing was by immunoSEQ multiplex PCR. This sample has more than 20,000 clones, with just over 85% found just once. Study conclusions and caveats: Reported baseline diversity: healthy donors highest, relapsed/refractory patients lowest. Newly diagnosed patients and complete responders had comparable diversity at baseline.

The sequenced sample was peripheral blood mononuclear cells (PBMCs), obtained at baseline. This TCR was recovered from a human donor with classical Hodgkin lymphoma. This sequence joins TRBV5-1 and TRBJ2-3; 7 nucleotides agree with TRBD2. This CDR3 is CASIPGSGVIDTQYF. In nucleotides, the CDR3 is TGCGCCAGCATTCCGGGAAGCGGGGTTATAGATACGCAGTATTTT.